Given below is one T cell receptor beta chain in context. The antigen remains undetermined. This could be a read error, since a much larger clone is one nucleotide away. Disease duration under 2 months; hyperthyroidism patients were aged 18 to 65. Pregnant or lactating patients were excluded, as were those with uncontrolled infection or other autoimmune disease. CDR1 is KGHDR and CDR2 is SFDVKD in the germline V gene. Trimming shortened V by 9 bases and J by 2 bases, and 6 bases separated the two germline ends. This CDR3 has 11 residues. Amplified TCR beta CDR3 regions derived from RNA transcripts. Initially, a first-round RT-PCR of the TCR CDR3 employed the HTBI primer set. MiXCR, applied by TCRdb to the multiplex PCR reads, yields one record per CDR3 protein. The sample has about 610,000 distinct CDR3 sequences, approximately 44% seen once. This sample was taken from a study of T cells in Graves' hyperthyroidism and ophthalmopathy. Study-wide points: Peripheral blood also featured most of the thyroid clonotypes expanded above 0.001.

The TCR comes from a woman aged 18-30 years with Graves' hyperthyroidism. This rearrangement joins TRBV24-1 to TRBJ1-2; a possible D gene is TRBD1 (5 bases). Sample: peripheral blood or thyroid tissue (not recorded which). The CDR3 loop is CATGDNYGYTF. DNA of the CDR3: TGTGCCACCGGGGACAACTATGGCTACACCTTC.